This entry lists 14 T cell receptor beta chains sequenced from one sample in a study of regulatory T cells in long-lasting Graves disease. Library construction for TCR beta used iRepertoire HTBI primers and Arm-PCR of CDR3 regions. TCRdb passed the multiplex PCR reads through MiXCR, listing each CDR3 protein once. The sample has some 560,000 distinct CDR3 sequences, approximately 16% seen once. As to time point: newly diagnosed GD, antithyroid drugs for less than 3 months. RNA from PBMCs was the source of the TCR library. This sample was shared with a second study, whose subject was T cells in Graves' hyperthyroidism and ophthalmopathy.

Specimen: peripheral blood mononuclear cells (PBMCs), collected at new diagnosis, from a patient treated with antithyroid drugs. The receptor set was obtained from a woman aged 35 to 59 with Graves disease.

This clonotype was observed a handful of times. The chain combines TRBV5-1 with TRBJ2-3, with 10 bases matching TRBD1. CDR1 is SGHRS, CDR2 YFSETQ, per germline. V was clipped by 2 bases and J by 5 bases; unmatched bases: 5. This CDR3 spans 15 amino acids. The CDR3 loop reads CASSFGDRGLDTQYF. CDR3 nucleotide sequence: TGCGCCAGCAGCTTCGGGGACAGGGGCCTAGATACGCAGTATTTT.

The table lists this clonotype with many counts. The chain is built from TRBV5-1 and TRBJ2-7; TRBD2 aligns across 10 bases. The CDR3 runs 15 residues. Germline assignment: CDR1 SGHRS and CDR2 YFSETQ. V was pared by 3 bases and J by 5 bases, with 8 bases of the junction left unmatched. The CDR3: CASSSLAGAPHEQYF. The CDR3 bases are TGCGCCAGCAGCTCCCTAGCGGGGGCCCCCCACGAGCAGTACTTC. The whole variable domain, filled in from reference TRBV5-1 and TRBJ2-7, reads KAGVTQTPRYLIKTRGQQVTLSCSPISGHRSVSWYQQTPGQGLQFLFEYFSETQRNKGNFPGRFSGRQFSNSRSEMNVSTLELGDSALYLCASSSLAGAPHEQYFGPGTRLTVT.

There are many counts of this clonotype. The V call is TRBV11-2, the J call TRBJ1-1, with D possibly TRBD1 on 5 matching bases. Trimming took 3 bases from V and 4 from J, leaving 12 bases between them. Germline CDR1 is SGHAT and CDR2 is FQNNGV. This CDR3 comprises 14 residues. The CDR3 region is CASSFDGGGTEAFF. DNA of the CDR3: TGTGCCAGCAGCTTCGACGGGGGAGGCACTGAAGCTTTCTTT.

The sample holds many counts of this clonotype. This chain uses TRBV11-2 with TRBJ2-7, with 7 positions matching TRBD2. This CDR3 has 14 amino acids. Germline CDR1 reads SGHAT; CDR2 reads FQNNGV. The trim removed 5 bases at V and 2 bases at J, leaving 6 bases unmatched. The chain's CDR3 is CASSPERGTYEQYF. CDR3 DNA: TGTGCCAGCAGCCCCGAGCGGGGAACCTACGAGCAGTACTTC.

This clonotype was seen a few times. The gene calls are TRBV29-1 and TRBJ2-3; D not certain. Germline CDR1 is SQVTM and CDR2 is ANQGSEA. V was clipped by 2 bases and J by 5 bases, with 8 bases between them. The CDR3 is made up of 12 amino acids. The DNA of the CDR3 is TGCAGCGTTGAATGGGCCGGAGATACGCAGTATTTT. The encoded protein is CSVEWAGDTQYF.

The chain recombines TRBV5-8 with TRBJ2-1; TRBD1 matches 11 bases. This CDR3 is 15 amino acids long. Germline values: CDR1 SGHTS, CDR2 YDEGEE. The junction had 6 bases not matched to a gene; V was cut back by 4 bases and J by 6 bases. The DNA of the CDR3 is TGTGCCAGCAGCAAGCCCGGGACAGGGGGCAATGAGCAGTTCTTC. Protein sequence: CASSKPGTGGNEQFF.

This clonotype was observed a few times. The V gene is TRBV30, the J gene TRBJ1-2, with a weak D call TRBD1 (5 bases). The CDR3 sequence is 15 residues long. Germline V gene data show CDR1 as GTSNPN and CDR2 as SVGIG (reference sequence). Trimming stripped 0 bases from V and 1 base from J, with 12 bases between. CDR3 in DNA: TGTGCCTGGAGTGTATTGGCAGGGAGTAACTATGGCTACACCTTC. Translating gives CAWSVLAGSNYGYTF.

The gene calls are TRBV3-1 and TRBJ1-5; D uncertain. Germline V gene data show CDR1 as LGHDT and CDR2 as YNNKEL (reference sequence). This CDR3 is built from 12 residues. V was shortened by 0 bases and J by 7 bases, with 4 bases between the two germline ends. Here the CDR3 reads CASSQEGQPQHF. The CDR3, as DNA: TGTGCCAGCAGCCAAGAGGGGCAGCCCCAGCATTTT. The full variable domain, completed using reference TRBV3-1 and TRBJ1-5, is DTAVSQTPKYLVTQMGNDKSIKCEQNLGHDTMYWYKQDSKKFLKIMFSYNNKELIINETVPNRFSPKSPDKAHLNLHINSLELGDSAVYFCASSQEGQPQHFGDGTRLSIL.

The genes are TRBV20-1 and TRBJ2-1, with a possible D match to TRBD2 (6 bases). The CDR3 totals 14 residues. V was cut by 5 bases and J by 0 bases, with 11 bases left in between. CDR1 and CDR2 from the germline V gene are DFQATT and SNEGSKA (reference sequence). CDR3 region: CSALDGSSYNEQFF. The CDR3, as DNA: TGCAGTGCTTTGGACGGGAGCTCCTACAATGAGCAGTTCTTC.

This clonotype occurred many times. The chain recombines TRBV27 with TRBJ2-7; 11 bases line up with TRBD2. The V and J ends lost 10 bases and 4 bases, in that order; junction bases with no gene match: 12. The CDR3 runs to 15 residues. In germline, CDR1 is MNHEY, CDR2 SMNVEV (reference sequence). The CDR3, as DNA: TGTGCCACCAAATTGGTAGCGGGGGGGGAATACGAGCAGTACTTC. Translation gives CATKLVAGGEYEQYF.

This clonotype was seen only a few times. The V and J genes are TRBV20-1 and TRBJ1-3; D gene ambiguous. The CDR3 totals 15 residues. The V and J ends lost 0 bases and 0 bases respectively, with 9 bases between them. Germline values: CDR1 DFQATT, CDR2 SNEGSKA (reference sequence). CDR3 sequence: CSARDSGNSGNTIYF. The CDR3 DNA is TGCAGTGCTAGAGATTCCGGGAACTCTGGAAACACCATATATTTT.

The CDR3 bases are TGTGCCAGCAGGCCTTGGGGGGGGAGCTCCTACGAGCAGTACTTC. Protein product: CASRPWGGSSYEQYF. The chain links TRBV7-2 to TRBJ2-7; 7 bases align to TRBD2. This CDR3 is 15 amino acids long. The V segment lost 6 bases and the J segment 0 bases; nucleotides outside the gene matches: 8. Germline CDR1 SGHTA, CDR2 FQGNSA.

This clonotype has at least ten counts. This sequence joins TRBV30 and TRBJ1-2, with 9 bases aligning to TRBD1. Germline CDR1 is GTSNPN and CDR2 is SVGIG (reference sequence). The ends lost 2 bases at V and 4 bases at J; junction bases unmatched: 8. This CDR3 spans 15 amino acids. The CDR3 sequence: CAWSPLGQGRYGYTF. CDR3 nucleotide sequence: TGTGCCTGGAGTCCTTTGGGACAGGGACGCTATGGCTACACCTTC.

This clonotype was observed at least ten times. The V and J genes are TRBV10-3 and TRBJ1-5, with TRBD1 as a possible D gene (5 bases). CDR1 and CDR2 (germline): ENHRY, SYGVKD. V lost 3 bases, J lost 3 bases, and 12 bases lay in between. CDR3 length: 15 amino acids. CDR3 region: CAISESGGDNQPQHF. The CDR3 DNA sequence: TGTGCCATCAGTGAATCGGGGGGGGACAATCAGCCCCAGCATTTT.